This TCR beta chain was sequenced in a study of shared clonotypes between healthy human individuals. Whole-study context: CD8 memory received one plate per donor, CD8 naive two, CD4 memory three and CD4 naive three. Study-wide results and limits: Naive subsets, compared against memory subsets, generally had larger estimated richness values. Donor scarcity curtailed the genetic and exposure-history diversity represented herein.

Each cell subset's genomic DNA was divided evenly among several immunoSEQ plates. Using immunoSEQ multiplex PCR, the repertoire was profiled, and TCRdb retains in-frame clones only, with some absent. The profile shows about 230,000 clones, 60% to 80% of them singletons. A word on this clone: The target antigen is unknown.

The germline V gene has CDR1 MNHNS and CDR2 SASEGT. This CDR3 has 15 residues. V lost 5 bases and J lost 0, with 12 bases in between. The source material was memory CD4+ T cells sorted from blood. Described subset: CD45RA-negative fraction. The genes are TRBV6-1 and TRBJ2-3; D is unresolved. The sequence came from a man younger than 45 in good health. The chain's CDR3 is CASSPRPGSTDTQYF. The CDR3 DNA follows: TGTGCCAGCAGTCCGCGTCCCGGGAGCACAGATACGCAGTATTTT.